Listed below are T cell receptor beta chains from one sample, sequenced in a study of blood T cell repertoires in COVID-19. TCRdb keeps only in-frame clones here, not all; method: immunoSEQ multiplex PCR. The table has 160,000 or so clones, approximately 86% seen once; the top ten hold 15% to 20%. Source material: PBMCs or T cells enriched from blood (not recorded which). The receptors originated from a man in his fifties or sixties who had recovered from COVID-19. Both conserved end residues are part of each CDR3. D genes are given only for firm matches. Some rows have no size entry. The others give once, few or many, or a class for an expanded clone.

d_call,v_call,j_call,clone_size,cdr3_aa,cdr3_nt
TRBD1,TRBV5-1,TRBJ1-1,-,CASSPGQNMNTEAFF,TGCGCCAGCAGCCCGGGACAGAACATGAACACTGAAGCTTTCTTT
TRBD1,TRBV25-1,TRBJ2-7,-,CASSRVGTGLVYF,TGTGCCAGCAGTCGTGTGGGGACAGGCCTCGTATACTTC
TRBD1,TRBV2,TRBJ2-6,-,CARGDSTHPGANVLTF,TGTGCCAGGGGGGACAGTACCCACCCTGGGGCCAACGTCCTGACTTTC
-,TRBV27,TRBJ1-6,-,CASSLKGTYNSPLHF,TGTGCCAGCAGTTTAAAGGGGACCTATAATTCACCCCTCCACTTT
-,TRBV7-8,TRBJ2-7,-,CASSLGTGAYEQYF,TGTGCCAGCAGCTTAGGGACTGGAGCCTACGAGCAGTACTTC
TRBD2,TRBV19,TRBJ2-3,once,CASSSPGLASTDTQYF,TGTGCCAGTAGTAGCCCGGGACTAGCTAGCACAGATACGCAGTATTTT
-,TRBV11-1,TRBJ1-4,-,CASSLLKDEKLFF,TGTGCCAGCAGCTTACTAAAAGATGAAAAACTGTTTTTT
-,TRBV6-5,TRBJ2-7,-,CASTFSGSYEQYF,TGTGCCAGCACTTTTTCCGGGTCCTACGAGCAGTACTTC
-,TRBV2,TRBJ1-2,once,CASSGDYGYTF,TGTGCCAGCTCAGGGGACTATGGCTACACCTTC
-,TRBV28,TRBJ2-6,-,CASSFPTGSGANVLTF,TGTGCCAGCAGTTTCCCCACAGGGTCTGGGGCCAACGTCCTGACTTTC
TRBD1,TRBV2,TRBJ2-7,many,CASSQGRGQSYEQYF,TGTGCCAGCAGTCAGGGCAGGGGGCAAAGCTACGAGCAGTACTTC
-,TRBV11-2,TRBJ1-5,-,CASSLDLPGNQPQHF,TGTGCCAGCAGCTTAGATCTGCCGGGCAATCAGCCCCAGCATTTT
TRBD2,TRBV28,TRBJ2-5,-,CASSLGGLAGGRKETQYF,TGTGCCAGCAGTTTAGGCGGACTAGCGGGAGGGCGGAAAGAGACCCAGTACTTC
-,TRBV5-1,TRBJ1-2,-,CASSFRWGSYGYTF,TGCGCCAGCAGCTTCCGATGGGGCTCTTATGGCTACACCTTC
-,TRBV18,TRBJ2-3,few,CASSPSSLGGTQYF,TGTGCCAGCTCACCGTCTAGCCTGGGTGGTACGCAGTATTTT
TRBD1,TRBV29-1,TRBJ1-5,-,CSVAEQGNSNQPQHF,TGCAGCGTTGCTGAACAGGGGAATAGCAATCAGCCCCAGCATTTT
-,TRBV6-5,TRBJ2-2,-,CASRTGLSTGELFF,TGTGCCAGCAGAACAGGGTTGAGCACCGGGGAGCTGTTTTTT
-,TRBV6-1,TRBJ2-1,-,CASSEEWLAIGEQFF,TGTGCCAGCAGTGAAGAGTGGCTAGCTATAGGTGAGCAGTTCTTC
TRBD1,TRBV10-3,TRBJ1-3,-,CAITATGSNTIYF,TGTGCCATCACTGCGACAGGGTCTAACACCATATATTTT
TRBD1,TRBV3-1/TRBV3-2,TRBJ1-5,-,CASSQEGRGLAQPQHF,TGTGCCAGCAGCCAAGAGGGCAGGGGGCTTGCTCAGCCCCAGCATTTT
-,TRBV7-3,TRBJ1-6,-,CASSLNRVSPLHF,TGTGCCAGCAGCCTCAACAGGGTGTCACCCCTCCACTTT
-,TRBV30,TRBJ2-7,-,CAWSLDSKPYEQYF,TGTGCCTGGAGTCTGGACAGTAAACCTTACGAGCAGTACTTC
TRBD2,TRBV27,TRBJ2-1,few,CASSPRTSGGVNEQFF,TGTGCCAGCAGTCCACGGACTAGCGGGGGGGTCAATGAGCAGTTCTTC
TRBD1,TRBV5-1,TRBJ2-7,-,CASSLYGTAPSEQYF,TGCGCCAGCAGCTTGTACGGGACAGCCCCTTCCGAGCAGTACTTC
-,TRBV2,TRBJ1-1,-,CASSRESINTEAFF,TGTGCCAGCAGCCGGGAGAGTATCAACACTGAAGCTTTCTTT
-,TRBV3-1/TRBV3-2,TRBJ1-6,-,CASSQGDSPLHF,TGTGCCAGCAGCCAAGGAGATTCACCCCTCCACTTT
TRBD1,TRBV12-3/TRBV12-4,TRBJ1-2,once,CASSRDRAYSYTF,TGTGCCAGCAGCCGGGACAGGGCCTATAGCTACACCTTC
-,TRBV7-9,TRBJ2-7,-,CASSFIGRGEQYF,TGTGCCAGCAGCTTTATAGGGAGGGGGGAGCAGTACTTC
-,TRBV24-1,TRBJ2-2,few,CATSDWTSTGELFF,TGTGCCACCAGTGATTGGACATCCACCGGGGAGCTGTTTTTT
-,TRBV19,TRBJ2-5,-,CASSIAAGQETQYF,TGTGCCAGTAGTATAGCAGCGGGCCAAGAGACCCAGTACTTC
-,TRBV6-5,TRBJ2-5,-,CASSHRQETQYF,TGTGCCAGCAGTCACAGGCAAGAGACCCAGTACTTC
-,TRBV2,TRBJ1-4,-,CASSALEGATNEKLFF,TGTGCTAGCAGTGCACTTGAGGGGGCAACTAATGAAAAACTGTTTTTT
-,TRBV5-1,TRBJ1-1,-,CASSLYDGGTEAFF,TGCGCCAGCAGCTTGTACGACGGGGGCACTGAAGCTTTCTTT
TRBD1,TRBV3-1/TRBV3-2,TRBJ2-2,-,CASSLGQGIGELFF,TGTGCCAGCAGCCTGGGACAGGGGATCGGGGAGCTGTTTTTT
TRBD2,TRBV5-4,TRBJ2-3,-,CASSSTGTSGILTDTQYF,TGTGCCAGCAGCTCAACCGGGACTAGCGGGATCCTCACAGATACGCAGTATTTT